This passage covers 18 T cell receptor beta chains from one sample sequenced in a study of shared clonotypes between healthy human individuals. Generated by immunoSEQ multiplex PCR, the TCRdb table keeps only in-frame clones and is missing some. This sample has about 2.3 million clones, with 85% to 95% found just once. Sample: naive CD4+ T cells from PBMCs. Subset defined: CD45RA+ positively selected. These receptors were collected from a man between 18 and 35 years old in good health. Some clones in this sample may be carry-over from other donors' samples.

The V call is TRBV7-2, the J call TRBJ2-5; D is unclear. The CDR3 is 14 amino acids. Germline V lookup: CDR1 SGHTA, CDR2 FQGNSA. The ends were cut back, 3 bases at V and 2 bases at J, with 10 bases in the middle. The CDR3 region has the DNA TGTGCCAGCAGCTTGAGACTCGCTCAAGAGACCCAGTACTTC. Its protein product is CASSLRLAQETQYF.

The gene calls are TRBV7-2 and TRBJ2-1, with TRBD1 matching over 8 bases. The J segment lost 10 bases and the V segment lost 5 bases, leaving 7 bases of the junction unmatched. The germline V gene has CDR1 SGHTA and CDR2 FQGNSA. The CDR3 totals 13 residues. Here the CDR3 reads CASSQSTGGEQFF. The CDR3 nucleotides are TGTGCCAGCAGCCAAAGCACAGGGGGGGAGCAGTTCTTC.

This sequence joins TRBV14 and TRBJ2-3; TRBD1 agrees at 9 bases. Germline CDR1 is SGHDN and CDR2 is FVKESK. This CDR3 contains 15 residues. V trimming: 4 bases; J trimming: 1 base; junction bases outside the gene matches: 3. DNA of the CDR3: TGTGCCAGCAGCCCCCGGACAGGGGGCACAGATACGCAGTATTTT. It yields the protein CASSPRTGGTDTQYF.

Here the CDR3 reads CSASHRDEQYF. Here the CDR3 DNA reads TGCAGTGCTAGTCACCGGGACGAGCAGTACTTC. V gene TRBV20-1 combines with J gene TRBJ2-7; D uncertain. The CDR3 sequence is 11 residues long. Germline assignment: CDR1 DFQATT and CDR2 SNEGSKA (reference sequence). V lost 3 bases to trimming and J lost 5 bases, with 8 bases between them.

This chain uses TRBV29-1 with TRBJ2-1, with 10 bases matching TRBD2. Trimming at V came to 8 bases and at J to 7 bases, leaving 8 bases not matched to a gene. The V gene's germline CDR1 is SQVTM and CDR2 ANQGSEA. The length of the CDR3 is 13 residues. CDR3 DNA sequence: TGCAGCCTCACTAGCGGGATTCGGAATGAGCAGTTCTTC. Residues: CSLTSGIRNEQFF.

This chain links TRBV5-5 with TRBJ1-4; D gene unclear. This CDR3 has 13 residues. CDR1 and CDR2 (germline): SGHKS, YYEKEE (reference sequence). Trimming pared 4 bases from V and 3 bases from J, leaving 7 bases between. This chain's CDR3 is CASSVVANEKLFF. The DNA for the CDR3 is TGTGCCAGCAGCGTGGTGGCTAATGAAAAACTGTTTTTT. The complete variable domain, with remaining parts taken from reference TRBV5-5 and TRBJ1-4, reads DAGVTQSPTHLIKTRGQQVTLRCSPISGHKSVSWYQQVLGQGPQFIFQYYEKEERGRGNFPDRFSARQFPNYSSELNVNALLLGDSALYLCASSVVANEKLFFGSGTQLSVL.

The chain recombines TRBV11-2 with TRBJ2-7; a weak D match, TRBD2 (5 bases). V gave up 2 bases and J gave up 2 bases, with 13 bases separating them. The CDR3 runs to 15 residues. CDR1 is SGHAT and CDR2 is FQNNGV in the germline V gene. The CDR3: CASSLIAVSAYEQYF. As DNA, the CDR3 is TGTGCCAGCAGCTTAATTGCGGTTAGCGCCTACGAGCAGTACTTC.

V gene TRBV27 combines with J gene TRBJ2-7; a weak D match, TRBD2 (6 bases). Germline V gives CDR1 MNHEY, CDR2 SMNVEV (reference sequence). The CDR3 runs to 18 residues. Trimming removed 0 bases from V and 4 bases from J, with 22 bases in between. The CDR3 loop reads CASSLSSGLWGKQYEQYF. Written as DNA, the CDR3 is TGTGCCAGCAGTTTATCCTCGGGACTTTGGGGTAAACAATACGAGCAGTACTTC.

This clone came up a few times. The chain uses TRBV7-9 and TRBJ1-1, with D uncertain. The CDR3 has 15 amino acids. V gave up 0 bases and J gave up 6 bases, with 14 bases separating them. Germline V CDR1 and CDR2: SEHNR, FQNEAQ (reference sequence). For the CDR3, the DNA is TGTGCCAGCAGCTTAGCGACACGGACGGTCCCTGAAGCTTTCTTT. It codes for CASSLATRTVPEAFF.

This clone came up a few times. Additional DNA sequences in this sample encode the identical CDR3. The chain recombines TRBV18 with TRBJ1-1, with D possibly matching TRBD1 (6 bases). Germline V gene data show CDR1 as KGHSH and CDR2 as LQKENI. The CDR3 has 11 residues. Trimming removed 6 bases from V and 8 bases from J, with 10 bases in between. CDR3 sequence: CASSPDREAFF. Written as DNA, the CDR3 is TGTGCCAGCTCCCCCGACAGGGAAGCTTTCTTT. Combining the CDR3 with reference TRBV18 and TRBJ1-1 gives the whole variable domain NAGVMQNPRHLVRRRGQEARLRCSPMKGHSHVYWYRQLPEEGLKFMVYLQKENIIDESGMPKERFSAEFPKEGPSILRIQQVVRGDSAAYFCASSPDREAFFGQGTRLTVV.

This chain uses TRBV27 with TRBJ2-1; D gene unclear. V was clipped by 6 bases and J by 3 bases, with 3 bases between them. The CDR3 length is 11 residues. Germline V CDR1 and CDR2: MNHEY, SMNVEV (reference sequence). CDR3 in amino acids: CASSDYNEQFF. DNA for the CDR3: TGTGCCAGCAGCGACTACAATGAGCAGTTCTTC.

Comments on this clone: Other nucleotide sequences in the sample specify the same CDR3. The genes are TRBV9 and TRBJ2-1; 8 bases agree with TRBD2. Germline CDR1 reads SGDLS; CDR2 reads YYNGEE. This CDR3 has 15 amino acids. The V segment lost 4 bases and the J segment 0 bases; nucleotides outside the gene matches: 3. The CDR3 DNA follows: TGTGCCAGCAGCACCAGCGGGAGCTCCTACAATGAGCAGTTCTTC. This codes for CASSTSGSSYNEQFF.

CDR3 amino acids: CASSPKRDQPNEQFF. CDR3 sequence (DNA): TGTGCCAGCAGTCCAAAGCGGGATCAACCGAATGAGCAGTTCTTC. This chain uses TRBV7-3 with TRBJ2-1; 7 positions agree with TRBD2. This CDR3 region has 15 residues. Germline V gene sequence: CDR1 SGHTA, CDR2 FQGTGA. Unmatched junction bases numbered 12, after V lost 6 bases and J lost 7 bases.

This chain joins TRBV2 and TRBJ1-2; D gene unclear. The CDR3 covers 16 residues. Germline-derived CDR1 and CDR2 are SNHLY and FYNNEI. V lost 6 bases and J 5 bases, leaving 22 bases between the germline ends. CDR3 protein: CASRYSFGETGYGYTF. In DNA, the CDR3 is TGTGCCAGCAGATACAGCTTTGGTGAAACGGGATATGGCTACACCTTC.

The chain joins TRBV28 to TRBJ1-5; 7 positions agree with TRBD1. CDR1 is MDHEN and CDR2 is SYDVKM in the germline V gene. The length of the CDR3 is 15 residues. V shed 3 bases and J 3 bases; nucleotides not matched to a gene: 5. In DNA, the CDR3 is TGTGCCAGCAGTTTTTCTGGACAGGACAATCAGCCCCAGCATTTT. Residues: CASSFSGQDNQPQHF.

The V call is TRBV7-9, the J call TRBJ2-6; D uncertain. CDR3 size: 16 residues. Germline V CDR1 and CDR2: SEHNR, FQNEAQ (reference sequence). The ends were cut back, 4 bases at V and 0 bases at J, with 10 bases in the middle. CDR3 nucleotide sequence: TGTGCCAGCAGCTCCGGGTACCGCTCTGGGGCCAACGTCCTGACTTTC. It is translated as CASSSGYRSGANVLTF.

This clone has a single count. V usage is TRBV5-6 and J usage is TRBJ1-2; maybe TRBD1 (5 bases). CDR3 size: 14 residues. Trimming took 4 bases from V and 0 from J, leaving 10 bases between them. Germline CDR1 SGHDT, CDR2 YYEEEE. CDR3 nucleotide sequence: TGTGCCAGCAGCCTGGGACCTACTAACTATGGCTACACCTTC. Encoded protein: CASSLGPTNYGYTF.

J is TRBJ2-5 and V is TRBV7-8; TRBD2 is a possible D gene (6 bases). Germline lookup yields CDR1 SGHVS and CDR2 FQNEAQ. The CDR3 covers 14 residues. V was clipped by 5 bases and J by 1 base, with 11 bases between them. Here the CDR3 DNA reads TGTGCCAGCAGCGGAGCGGGCCCCCAAGAGACCCAGTACTTC. Residues: CASSGAGPQETQYF.